The present TCR beta chain was sequenced within a study of blood T cell repertoires in COVID-19 (TCRdb year 2020). A note on the overall study: Collaborator samples came from the United States, Italy and Spain and covered acute and convalescent phases of COVID-19. The material from the prospective study consisted of cDNA or gDNA derived from T cells, B-cell-depleted T cells, or PBMCs. Samples were obtained from the ongoing ImmuneRACE study (first 160 participants) and from 1,200 or so subjects provided by 6 global collaborators. The repertoires were made available in a free public database intended to serve as a resource for research on the immune response to SARS-CoV-2. Subjects who had been exposed to COVID-19, were actively infected with it, or had recovered from it provided the deeply sampled blood TCRbeta repertoires that made up the dataset. Where available, HLA class I and class II types were taken from metadata supplied by the sample provider and were not determined by assay-based typing. A de-identified subject ID, COVID-19 status, age in years and sex were almost always included in the sample metadata.

From the cysteine up to the phenylalanine, the CDR3 has a length of 17 residues. Of all the DNA, just the CDR3 is kept, 51 bases in frame from base 1. V is pruned by 3 bases and J by 1 base, leaving 12 bases of the junction without a gene match. CDR1 and CDR2 (SGHRS, YFSETQ) derive from the germline V gene. The collaborating institutions used their own protocols to collect whole blood in K2EDTA tubes. For TCRbeta analysis, collaborators shipped samples in one of three forms: frozen whole blood, isolated PBMCs, or DNA extracted from either of those sample types. Points on this clone: No cognate antigen has been identified for it. Base qualities are not provided; no much larger clone lies one nucleotide away.

The immunoSEQ Assay, a bias-controlled multiplex PCR, was used to amplify TCRbeta CDR3 regions from genomic DNA. The authors processed their data as follows. The number of nucleated cells in each sample was estimated by amplification of reference gene primers within the assay. To quantify the absolute abundance of each unique TCRbeta CDR3 rearrangement, sequence reads were collapsed and filtered. For each sample, productive Simpson clonality was calculated by taking the square root of Simpson's diversity index across productive rearrangements. What TCRdb holds here is the immuneACCESS table cut down to in-frame rearrangements. Part of the clones is not present; checked against another copy, under half of the missing clones reflect an unresolved V gene, and the others are unexplained. That table is the source of V, J and clone size, and D and trimming were worked out from the DNA. Across this sample there are under 150,000 clones, with about 85% seen only once. 4.3% of the sample is in the top ten clones.

On the study overall, not on this receptor specifically: The quantity of clinical and demographic metadata differed by source and by participant and was supplied without curation.

Material: peripheral blood. This receptor was taken from a human donor in a cohort sampled during active COVID-19. The chain uses TRBV5-1 and TRBJ1-2; TRBD1 fits 7 bases in the junction. The CDR3 loop reads CASSSTNRGGINYGYTF. In nucleotides, the sequence is TGCGCCAGCAGCTCAACGAACAGGGGCGGTATTAACTATGGCTACACCTTC.